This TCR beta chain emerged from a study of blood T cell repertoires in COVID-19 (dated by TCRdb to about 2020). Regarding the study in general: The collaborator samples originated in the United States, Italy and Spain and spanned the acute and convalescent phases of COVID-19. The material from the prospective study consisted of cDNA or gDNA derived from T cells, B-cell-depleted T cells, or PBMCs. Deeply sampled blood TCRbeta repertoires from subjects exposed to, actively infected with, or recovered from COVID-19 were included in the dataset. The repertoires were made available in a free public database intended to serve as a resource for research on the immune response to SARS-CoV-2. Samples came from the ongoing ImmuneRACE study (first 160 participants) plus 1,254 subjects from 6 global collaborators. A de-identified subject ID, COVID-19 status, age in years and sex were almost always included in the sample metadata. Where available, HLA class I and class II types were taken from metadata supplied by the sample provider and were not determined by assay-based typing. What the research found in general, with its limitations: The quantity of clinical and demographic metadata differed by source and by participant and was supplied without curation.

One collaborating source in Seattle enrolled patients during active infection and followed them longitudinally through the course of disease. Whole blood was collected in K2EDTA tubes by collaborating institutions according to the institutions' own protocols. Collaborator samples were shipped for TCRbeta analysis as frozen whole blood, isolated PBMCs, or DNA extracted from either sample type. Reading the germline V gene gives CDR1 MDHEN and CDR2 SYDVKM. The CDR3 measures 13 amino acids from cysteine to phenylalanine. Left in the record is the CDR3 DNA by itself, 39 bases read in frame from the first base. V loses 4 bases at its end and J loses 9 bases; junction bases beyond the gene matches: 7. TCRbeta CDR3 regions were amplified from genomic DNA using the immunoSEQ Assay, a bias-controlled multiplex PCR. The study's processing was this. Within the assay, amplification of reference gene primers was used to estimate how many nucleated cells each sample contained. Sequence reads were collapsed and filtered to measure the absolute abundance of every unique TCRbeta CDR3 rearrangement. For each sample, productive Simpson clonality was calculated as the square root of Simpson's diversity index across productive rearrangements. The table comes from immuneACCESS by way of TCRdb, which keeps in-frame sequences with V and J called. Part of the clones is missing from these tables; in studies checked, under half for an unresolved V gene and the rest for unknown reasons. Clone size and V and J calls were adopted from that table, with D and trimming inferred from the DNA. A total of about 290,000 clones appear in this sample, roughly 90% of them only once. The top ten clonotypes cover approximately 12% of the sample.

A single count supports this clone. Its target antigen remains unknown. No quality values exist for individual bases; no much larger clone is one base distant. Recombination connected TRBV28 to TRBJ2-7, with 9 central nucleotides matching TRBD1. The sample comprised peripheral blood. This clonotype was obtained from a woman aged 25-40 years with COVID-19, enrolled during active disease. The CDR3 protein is CASSSGQGTGQYF. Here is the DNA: TGTGCCAGCAGTTCGGGACAGGGAACCGGGCAGTACTTC.